These 15 T cell receptor beta chains originate from one sample sequenced in a study of blood T cell repertoires in COVID-19. The assay was immunoSEQ multiplex PCR, and TCRdb's table has in-frame clones only and misses some. The sample has more than 80,000 clones; roughly 90% are singletons. The sample consisted of peripheral blood. The receptors here all came from an elderly man with acute or convalescent COVID-19.

The DNA of the CDR3 is TGTGCCAGTAGTAAAATTTTCCCGGGACAAATAAAATCACCCCTCCACTTT. Translated: CASSKIFPGQIKSPLHF. This rearrangement joins TRBV19 to TRBJ1-6, with D perhaps TRBD1 (6 bases). Germline V gene lookup returns CDR1 LNHDA and CDR2 SQIVND (reference sequence). V gave up 4 bases and J gave up 10 bases, with 23 bases separating them. This CDR3 is 17 amino acids long. Using reference TRBV19 and TRBJ1-6 for the parts outside the CDR3, the full variable domain is DGGITQSPKYLFRKEGQNVTLSCEQNLNHDAMYWYRQDPGQGLRLIYYSQIVNDFQKGDIAEGYSVSREKKESFPLTVTSAQKNPTAFYLCASSKIFPGQIKSPLHFGNGTRLTVT.

CDR3 amino acids: CASSLRGNNEQFF. CDR3 in DNA: TGTGCCAGCAGTTTACGGGGTAACAATGAGCAGTTCTTC. This chain links TRBV12-3 or TRBV12-4 with TRBJ2-1; D perhaps matches TRBD2 (5 bases). This CDR3 comprises 13 residues. Trimming removed 2 bases at V and 5 bases at J, with 7 bases between.

The gene calls are TRBV28 and TRBJ1-5, with TRBD1 as a possible D gene (5 bases). The CDR3 consists of 13 residues. Germline V gene sequence: CDR1 MDHEN, CDR2 SYDVKM. V lost 2 bases and J lost 7, with 9 bases in between. The DNA for the CDR3 is TGTGCCAGCAGTTTAGGAGGGACGCAGCCCCAGCATTTT. Protein product: CASSLGGTQPQHF.

The rearrangement joins TRBV2 to TRBJ2-3; tentatively, D is TRBD1 (5 bases). Trimming cost V 7 bases and J 0 bases, with 11 bases left between them. Germline values: CDR1 SNHLY, CDR2 FYNNEI. This CDR3 region has 14 residues. Here the CDR3 reads CASKRQLSTDTQYF. The CDR3 nucleotides read TGTGCCAGCAAGAGACAGCTCAGCACAGATACGCAGTATTTT.

The chain combines TRBV28 with TRBJ2-7, with a tentative D call TRBD2 (7 bases). The germline V and J ends were trimmed by 7 bases and 4 bases, with 14 bases remaining between them. There are 13 residues in the CDR3. CDR1 MDHEN and CDR2 SYDVKM come from the germline V gene. CDR3 bases: TGTGCCAGCACGACGGCGGGGGCTTACGAGCAGTACTTC. Protein sequence: CASTTAGAYEQYF.

The chain is built from TRBV15 and TRBJ2-1; 15 positions agree with TRBD2. The CDR3 is made up of 16 amino acids. Germline values: CDR1 LNHNV, CDR2 YYDKDF (reference sequence). V shed 3 bases and J 10 bases; nucleotides not matched to a gene: 7. The CDR3 DNA reads as TGTGCCACCAGCAGTGTGGGACTAGCGGGAGGCATCGAGCAGTTCTTC. This translates into CATSSVGLAGGIEQFF.

As DNA, the CDR3 is TGTGCCAGCAGCTCGGGACAGGGGCGCATCTCTGGGGCCAACGTCCTGACTTTC. Protein product: CASSSGQGRISGANVLTF. The chain carries TRBV7-2 and TRBJ2-6; TRBD1 matches at 10 bases. V lost 4 bases and J lost 0; bases outside the gene matches: 6. The CDR3 has 18 residues. Per the germline V gene, CDR1 is SGHTA and CDR2 is FQGNSA.

The rearrangement joins TRBV5-1 to TRBJ2-2, with 9 bases lining up with TRBD1. CDR1 SGHRS and CDR2 YFSETQ come from the germline V gene. CDR3 size: 15 residues. With V trimmed by 5 bases and J by 0 bases, 2 bases remained unmatched. The CDR3 sequence is CASSRTGANTGELFF. CDR3 in DNA: TGCGCCAGCAGTCGGACAGGGGCGAACACCGGGGAGCTGTTTTTT.

V usage is TRBV5-1 and J usage is TRBJ2-1; TRBD2 matches 12 bases. Germline V gives CDR1 SGHRS, CDR2 YFSETQ. CDR3 length equals 13 residues. J was trimmed by 7 bases and V by 5 bases; bases with no gene match: 1. CDR3 DNA sequence: TGCGCCAGCAGGACTAGCGGGAGTAATGAGCAGTTCTTC. Translating it yields CASRTSGSNEQFF.

This clone was recorded once. This chain's CDR3 is CASSLFSGVGGYTF. The CDR3 nucleotides are TGTGCCAGCAGCTTGTTCTCAGGGGTGGGCGGCTACACCTTC. The J gene is TRBJ1-2, the V gene TRBV5-6; D might be TRBD1 (6 bases). Trimming stripped 1 base from V and 8 bases from J, with 15 bases between. Germline V lookup: CDR1 SGHDT, CDR2 YYEEEE. The CDR3 runs 14 residues.

V usage is TRBV25-1 and J usage is TRBJ2-7; TRBD1 matches at 7 bases. The germline V gene encodes CDR1 MGHDK and CDR2 SYGVNS. With V trimmed by 9 bases and J by 1 base, 12 bases remained unmatched. The CDR3 has 15 residues. The CDR3 spells CASSPMVGQSYEQYF. CDR3 DNA sequence: TGTGCCAGTTCTCCGATGGTGGGACAGTCCTACGAGCAGTACTTC.

This sequence joins TRBV19 and TRBJ2-1; D unclear. In germline, CDR1 is LNHDA, CDR2 SQIVND (reference sequence). There are 16 residues in the CDR3. Trimming removed 1 base from V and 2 bases from J, with 12 bases in between. The CDR3 sequence is CASSIVRSTAYNEQFF. For the CDR3, the DNA is TGTGCCAGTAGTATAGTCCGGTCTACCGCCTACAATGAGCAGTTCTTC.

This rearrangement joins TRBV5-4 to TRBJ1-6, with 7 bases identical to TRBD1. Losses at the gene ends were 4 bases for V and 5 bases for J; bases not matched to a gene: 6. The germline V gene encodes CDR1 SGHNT and CDR2 YYREEE (reference sequence). This CDR3 comprises 15 residues. This chain's CDR3 is CASSTDDRDNSPLHF. For the CDR3, the DNA is TGTGCCAGCAGCACCGACGACAGGGATAATTCACCCCTCCACTTT.

This clone was counted between two and nine times. Here the CDR3 reads CASSLTGGTYNEQFF. The CDR3 nucleotides read TGTGCCAGTAGTCTAACAGGGGGCACCTACAATGAGCAGTTCTTC. The chain recombines TRBV19 with TRBJ2-1; 9 positions agree with TRBD1. Germline V gene data show CDR1 as LNHDA and CDR2 as SQIVND (reference sequence). J gave up 2 bases and V 5 bases, and 4 bases lay outside the gene matches. The CDR3 length is 15 residues. The variable domain in full, with the rest retrieved from reference TRBV19 and TRBJ2-1, is DGGITQSPKYLFRKEGQNVTLSCEQNLNHDAMYWYRQDPGQGLRLIYYSQIVNDFQKGDIAEGYSVSREKKESFPLTVTSAQKNPTAFYLCASSLTGGTYNEQFFGPGTRLTVL.

The chain links TRBV11-3 to TRBJ2-1; tentative D call: TRBD2 (5 bases). Trimming cost V 1 base and J 5 bases, with 15 bases left between them. The CDR3 has 16 amino acids. CDR1 is SGHNT and CDR2 is YENEEA in the germline V gene. CDR3 bases: TGTGCCAGCAGCTTAGTCGGCCCGGGATTTGACAATGAGCAGTTCTTC. Amino acids: CASSLVGPGFDNEQFF.